These T cell receptor beta chains were read from a single sample in a study of shared clonotypes between healthy human individuals. Generated by immunoSEQ multiplex PCR, the TCRdb table keeps only in-frame clones and is missing some. Of about 79,000 clones detected, roughly two thirds appear once; the ten largest clones hold under 65%. What was sequenced was memory CD8+ T cells sorted from blood. All receptors come from a man aged 30 to 39 in good health. Each CDR3 is given with its conserved first and last residue. The D gene is left open where the match is weak. Expanded clones get a size class; other rows say once, few or many, or leave the size out.

TRBV19	16	TRBJ1-5	TRBD1	-	CASSTGRTGGNQPQHF	TGTGCCAGTAGTACCGGGCGGACAGGGGGCAATCAGCCCCAGCATTTT
TRBV15	14	TRBJ2-7	-	many	CATSRVLKENEQYF	TGTGCCACCAGCAGAGTGTTGAAGGAAAACGAGCAGTACTTC
TRBV5-1	14	TRBJ1-1	-	-	CASSVGQVNTEAFF	TGCGCCAGCAGCGTGGGACAAGTGAACACTGAAGCTTTCTTT
TRBV7-8	13	TRBJ2-3	-	many	CASSLSIGDTQYF	TGTGCCAGCAGCCTATCCATCGGGGATACGCAGTATTTT
TRBV4-1	15	TRBJ2-5	TRBD2	-	CASSQDLAGVETQYF	TGCGCCAGCAGCCAAGATCTCGCGGGAGTGGAGACCCAGTACTTC
TRBV28	14	TRBJ2-7	TRBD2	few	CASSWTSGNYEQYF	TGTGCCAGCAGTTGGACTAGCGGGAACTACGAGCAGTACTTC
TRBV5-6	15	TRBJ2-1	-	-	CASSLDSVLYNEQFF	TGTGCCAGCAGCTTGGACTCCGTACTTTACAATGAGCAGTTCTTC
TRBV7-9	14	TRBJ2-1	-	once	CASSLAGTYNEQFF	TGTGCCAGCAGCTTGGCTGGCACTTACAATGAGCAGTTCTTC
TRBV28	21	TRBJ2-7	TRBD2	-	CASSSPPGLAGSGKQHYEQYF	TGTGCCAGCAGTTCCCCTCCGGGACTAGCGGGTAGTGGAAAACAACACTACGAGCAGTACTTC
TRBV6-1	15	TRBJ1-5	-	-	CASSEDLYSSQPQHF	TGTGCCAGCAGTGAAGATCTATACAGTTCTCAGCCCCAGCATTTT
TRBV28	13	TRBJ2-7	-	many	CASRPGHFYEQYF	TGTGCCAGCAGACCGGGACACTTCTACGAGCAGTACTTC
TRBV7-2	15	TRBJ1-1	-	once	CASSLEEGRSTEAFF	TGTGCCAGCAGCTTAGAAGAGGGTAGGAGCACTGAAGCTTTCTTT
TRBV28	13	TRBJ2-2	-	-	CASRDLPTGELFF	TGTGCCAGCAGAGACTTACCCACCGGGGAGCTGTTTTTT
TRBV28	17	TRBJ2-1	-	-	CASSLGQAGISYNEQFF	TGTGCCAGCAGTTTGGGCCAAGCGGGCATCTCCTACAATGAGCAGTTCTTC
TRBV7-9	12	TRBJ2-7	-	-	CASSFLSGEQYF	TGTGCCAGCAGCTTTTTATCGGGCGAGCAGTACTTC
TRBV6-1	20	TRBJ1-2	TRBD1	-	CASSDQGAYTTRDPNYGYTF	TGTGCCAGCAGTGACCAGGGGGCGTATACCACCAGAGACCCTAACTATGGCTACACCTTC
TRBV9	13	TRBJ2-3	-	-	CASSVEAADTQYF	TGTGCCAGCAGCGTAGAGGCGGCAGATACGCAGTATTTT
TRBV18	17	TRBJ2-3	TRBD1	-	CASSPPTGGRRTDTQYF	TGTGCCAGCTCACCACCGACAGGGGGTAGGCGCACAGATACGCAGTATTTT
TRBV2	14	TRBJ2-3	-	-	CASRVGELTDTQYF	TGTGCCAGCAGGGTAGGAGAGCTCACAGATACGCAGTATTTT
TRBV19	13	TRBJ1-3	-	many	CASASSSGNTIYF	TGTGCCAGTGCTTCGAGCTCTGGAAACACCATATATTTT
TRBV5-5	15	TRBJ2-4	TRBD1	-	CASSRDSLTKNIQYF	TGTGCCAGCAGCCGGGACAGCTTGACCAAAAACATTCAGTACTTC
TRBV9	15	TRBJ2-7	TRBD2	-	CASSVDGRTSYEQYF	TGTGCCAGCAGCGTAGACGGGAGGACGTCCTACGAGCAGTACTTC
TRBV27	15	TRBJ2-5	-	-	CASSSFMSPQETQYF	TGTGCCAGCAGTTCCTTTATGTCCCCTCAAGAGACCCAGTACTTC
TRBV28	17	TRBJ1-5	-	few	CASSPLDTSESNQPQHF	TGTGCCAGCAGTCCCCTGGACACGTCGGAGAGCAATCAGCCCCAGCATTTT
TRBV27	11	TRBJ1-1	-	many	CASSSWAEAFF	TGTGCCAGCAGCTCCTGGGCTGAAGCTTTCTTT
TRBV7-9	12	TRBJ2-2	-	-	CASGPPLGELFF	TGTGCCAGCGGCCCCCCTTTAGGGGAGCTGTTTTTT
TRBV28	12	TRBJ2-2	-	-	CASSLLTGELFF	TGTGCCAGCAGTTTACTGACCGGGGAGCTGTTTTTT
TRBV27	16	TRBJ2-1	TRBD2	few	CASNLAGVSSYNEQFF	TGTGCCAGCAATCTAGCGGGAGTTAGCTCCTACAATGAGCAGTTCTTC
TRBV14	13	TRBJ1-2	-	-	CASSQGRNYGYTF	TGTGCCAGCAGCCAGGGCAGAAACTATGGCTACACCTTC
TRBV18	18	TRBJ2-6	TRBD1	-	CASSPRRQGTLGANVLTF	TGTGCCAGCTCACCACGGAGACAGGGGACTCTGGGGGCCAACGTCCTGACTTTC
TRBV10-2	16	TRBJ2-7	-	medium-sized	CASSETGGMKSYEQYF	TGCGCCAGCAGTGAGACAGGCGGGATGAAGTCCTACGAGCAGTACTTC
TRBV6-4	15	TRBJ2-1	TRBD2	once	CASSVSSGTYNEQFF	TGTGCCAGCAGTGTATCCAGCGGGACCTACAATGAGCAGTTCTTC
TRBV6-5	15	TRBJ2-5	TRBD1	-	CASSYGTGGVETQYF	TGTGCCAGCAGTTACGGGACAGGGGGGGTTGAGACCCAGTACTTC
TRBV7-8	15	TRBJ2-1	-	-	CASTERSGTYNEQFF	TGTGCCAGCACCGAACGAAGCGGAACCTACAATGAGCAGTTCTTC
TRBV30	19	TRBJ1-5	TRBD1	many	CAWGVDPGQGPYSNQPQHF	TGTGCCTGGGGAGTGGACCCGGGACAGGGGCCTTATAGCAATCAGCCCCAGCATTTT
TRBV11-1	14	TRBJ2-7	-	-	CASSDSLTTYEQYF	TGTGCCAGCAGCGATTCTCTGACTACCTACGAGCAGTACTTC
TRBV7-2	16	TRBJ1-1	-	few	CASSLGSRGLNTEAFF	TGTGCCAGCAGCTTAGGGAGCCGGGGTTTGAACACTGAAGCTTTCTTT